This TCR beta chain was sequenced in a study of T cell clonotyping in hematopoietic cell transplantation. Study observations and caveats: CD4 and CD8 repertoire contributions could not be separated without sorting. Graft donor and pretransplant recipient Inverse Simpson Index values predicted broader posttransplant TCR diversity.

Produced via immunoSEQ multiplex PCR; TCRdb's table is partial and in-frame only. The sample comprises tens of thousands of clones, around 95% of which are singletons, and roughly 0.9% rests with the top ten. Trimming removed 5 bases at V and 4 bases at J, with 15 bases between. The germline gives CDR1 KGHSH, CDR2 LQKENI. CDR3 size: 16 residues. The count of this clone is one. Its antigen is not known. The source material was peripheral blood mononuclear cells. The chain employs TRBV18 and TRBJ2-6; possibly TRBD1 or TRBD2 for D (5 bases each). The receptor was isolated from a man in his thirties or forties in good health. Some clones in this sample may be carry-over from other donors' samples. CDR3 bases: TGTGCCAGCTCAGCAAATGGGGACCCAGGGGCCAACGTCCTGACTTTC. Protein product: CASSANGDPGANVLTF.